These 8 T cell receptor beta chains were sequenced from one sample in a study of T-cell memory formation after mild COVID-19. TCRdb analysed the 5' RACE reads with MiXCR anew, one entry per CDR3 protein. The sample records under 250,000 distinct CDR3 sequences, 9.5% being singletons. The sequenced sample was PBMCs or a T cell subset sorted from them (not recorded which). These receptors all come from a young man who had mild COVID-19 (a few samples of this study predate the infection). Cell type and time point are not known.

This clonotype was counted between two and nine times. This sequence joins TRBV13 and TRBJ2-2, with D maybe TRBD2 (7 bases). Germline CDR1 is PRHDT and CDR2 is FYEKMQ (reference sequence). V was cut by 5 bases and J by 6 bases, with 19 bases left in between. The CDR3 length is 16 residues. The CDR3 loop reads CASSTPYAGAPGELFF. As DNA, the CDR3 is TGTGCCAGCAGCACACCGTACGCGGGGGCCCCCGGGGAGCTGTTTTTT. The whole variable domain, remainder taken from reference TRBV13 and TRBJ2-2, is AAGVIQSPRHLIKEKRETATLKCYPIPRHDTVYWYQQGPGQDPQFLISFYEKMQSDKGSIPDRFSAQQFSDYHSELNMSSLELGDSALYFCASSTPYAGAPGELFFGEGSRLTVL.

This clonotype was seen more than once but under ten times. This CDR3 is CASSLRASGVAKNIQYF. The CDR3 DNA is TGTGCCAGCAGCCTACGGGCTAGCGGGGTAGCCAAAAACATTCAGTACTTC. The chain combines TRBV3-1 with TRBJ2-4; TRBD2 matches at 9 bases. The CDR3 has 17 amino acids. V lost 4 bases, J lost 0 bases, and 7 bases stayed unmatched. The V gene's germline CDR1 is LGHDT and CDR2 YNNKEL (reference sequence).

V gene TRBV6-6 combines with J gene TRBJ2-7; no firm D call. Germline V lookup: CDR1 MNHNY, CDR2 SVGAGI (reference sequence). The CDR3 runs to 12 residues. V lost 2 bases and J 6 bases, leaving 8 bases between the germline ends. CDR3 sequence reads: CASSYAIREQYF. The CDR3 coding sequence is TGTGCCAGCAGTTACGCAATCCGCGAGCAGTACTTC.

This clonotype was seen only a few times. The CDR3 DNA reads as TGTGCCAGCAGCCAAACTGGGCAGGGGATCTATGGCTACACCTTC. Amino acids: CASSQTGQGIYGYTF. The rearrangement joins TRBV3-1 to TRBJ1-2; the D gene is possibly TRBD1 (6 bases). The V end lost 2 bases, the J end lost 4 bases, and 14 bases lay between the germline ends. This CDR3 contains 15 residues. Germline CDR1 and CDR2: LGHDT and YNNKEL (reference sequence).

A few counts support this clonotype. The rearrangement uses TRBV12-3 or TRBV12-4 and TRBJ2-5; TRBD1 matches at 7 bases. The CDR3 is made up of 14 amino acids. V was clipped by 3 bases and J by 2 bases; unmatched bases: 3. In nucleotides, the CDR3 is TGTGCCAGCAGTTTCGGGGACAGACAAGAGACCCAGTACTTC. Translation: CASSFGDRQETQYF.

There are many counts of this clonotype. The genes are TRBV20-1 and TRBJ2-7, with D tentatively TRBD1 or TRBD2 (6 bases each). The ends were cut back, 6 bases at V and 9 bases at J, with 27 bases in the middle. The CDR3 has 15 amino acids. CDR1 DFQATT and CDR2 SNEGSKA come from the germline V gene (reference sequence). CDR3 nucleotide sequence: TGCAGTGCCCCCATCGGAGGGGGGACCAGTCTGGCGCAGTACTTC. Protein sequence: CSAPIGGGTSLAQYF.

This clonotype has just a few counts. The chain joins TRBV6-6 to TRBJ1-6; 12 positions match TRBD1. The germline V gene encodes CDR1 MNHNY and CDR2 SVGAGI (reference sequence). The junction had 9 bases not matched to a gene; V was cut back by 5 bases and J by 10 bases. CDR3 length: 16 residues. The chain's CDR3 is CASSNHPGTGGSPLHF. The DNA for the CDR3 is TGTGCCAGCAGTAATCATCCCGGGACAGGGGGCTCACCCCTCCACTTT.

This CDR3 reads CASSYSDGSYNEQFF. The CDR3 nucleotides are TGTGCCAGCAGTTACTCGGACGGCTCCTACAATGAGCAGTTCTTC. This chain links TRBV6-5 with TRBJ2-1; D gene ambiguous. The ends were cut back, 0 bases at V and 0 bases at J, with 6 bases in the middle. The CDR3 spans 15 residues. Germline assignment: CDR1 MNHEY and CDR2 SVGAGI.